The T cell receptor (beta chain) under discussion was sequenced for a study of circulating and synovial CD4+ cells in juvenile arthritis. Germline V gives CDR1 MNHNS, CDR2 SASEGT. The CDR3 contains 13 residues. V lost 4 bases to trimming and J lost 10 bases; unmatched junction nucleotides: 7. As regards this clone: No antigen is known for it.

Study outcomes and limitations: Circulating pathogenic-like lymphocytes shared a substantially higher fraction of CDR3 sequences with synovium than bulk blood.

Produced via immunoSEQ multiplex PCR; TCRdb's table is partial and in-frame only. The table has fewer than 40,000 clones, about 95% seen once. Sequences were obtained from CD4+ T cells from blood. This TCR came from a human donor with juvenile idiopathic arthritis. This chain connects TRBV6-1 to TRBJ1-2, with 9 nucleotides matching TRBD1. The CDR3 here is CASSVRDRVDYTF. CDR3 bases: TGTGCCAGCAGTGTCCGGGACAGGGTGGACTACACCTTC.